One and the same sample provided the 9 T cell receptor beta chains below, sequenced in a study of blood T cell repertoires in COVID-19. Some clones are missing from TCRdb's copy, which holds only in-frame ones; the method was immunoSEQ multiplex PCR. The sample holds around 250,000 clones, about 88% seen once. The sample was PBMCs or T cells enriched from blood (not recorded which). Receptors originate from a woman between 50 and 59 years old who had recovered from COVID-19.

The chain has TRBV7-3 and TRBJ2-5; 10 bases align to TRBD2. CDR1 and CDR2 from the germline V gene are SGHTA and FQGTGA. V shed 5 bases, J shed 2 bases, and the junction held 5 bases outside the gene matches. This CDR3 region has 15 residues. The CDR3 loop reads CASSNGLAEQETQYF. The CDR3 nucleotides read TGTGCCAGCAGCAACGGACTAGCGGAACAAGAGACCCAGTACTTC.

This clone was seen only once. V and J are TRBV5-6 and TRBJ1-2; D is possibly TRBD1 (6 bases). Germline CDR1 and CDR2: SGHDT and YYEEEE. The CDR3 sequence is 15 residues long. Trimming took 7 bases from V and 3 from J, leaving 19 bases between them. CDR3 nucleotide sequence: TGTGCCAGCCGTCCCCCAGGGGAAATTGACTATGGCTACACCTTC. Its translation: CASRPPGEIDYGYTF.

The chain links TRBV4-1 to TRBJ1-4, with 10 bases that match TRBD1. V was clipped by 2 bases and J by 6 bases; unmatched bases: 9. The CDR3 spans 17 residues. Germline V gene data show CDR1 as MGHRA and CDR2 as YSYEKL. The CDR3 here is CASSQPTTGGVDEKLFF. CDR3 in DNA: TGCGCCAGCAGCCAACCAACGACAGGGGGCGTTGATGAAAAACTGTTTTTT.

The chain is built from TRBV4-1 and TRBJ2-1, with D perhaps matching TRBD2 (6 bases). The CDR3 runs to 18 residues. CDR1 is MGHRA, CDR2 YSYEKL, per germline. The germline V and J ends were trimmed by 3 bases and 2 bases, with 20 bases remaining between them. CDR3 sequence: CASSQSGSNSGTYNEQFF. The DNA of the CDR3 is TGCGCCAGCAGCCAGAGCGGGTCCAATAGCGGCACCTACAATGAGCAGTTCTTC.

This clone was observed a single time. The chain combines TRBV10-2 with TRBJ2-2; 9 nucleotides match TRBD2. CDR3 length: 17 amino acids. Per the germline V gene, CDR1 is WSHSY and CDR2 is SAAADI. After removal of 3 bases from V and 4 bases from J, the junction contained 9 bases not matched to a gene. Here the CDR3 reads CASSDRRGLATTGELFF. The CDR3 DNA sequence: TGCGCCAGCAGTGACCGCCGAGGACTAGCGACCACCGGGGAGCTGTTTTTT.

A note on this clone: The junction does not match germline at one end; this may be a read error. The CDR3 sequence is CAWTLPSNFLHF. As DNA, the CDR3 is TGTGCCTGGACCTTACCCTCTAATTTCCTCCACTTC. V usage is TRBV30 and J usage is TRBJ2-5; no clear D gene. The length of the CDR3 is 12 residues. CDR1 and CDR2 (germline): GTSNPN, SVGIG (reference sequence).

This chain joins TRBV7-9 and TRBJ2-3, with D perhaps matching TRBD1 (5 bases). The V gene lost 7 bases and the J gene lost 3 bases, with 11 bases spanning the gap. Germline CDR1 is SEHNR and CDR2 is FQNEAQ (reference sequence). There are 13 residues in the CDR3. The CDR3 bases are TGTGCCAGCACGCAGGGAACTACAGATACGCAGTATTTT. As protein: CASTQGTTDTQYF.

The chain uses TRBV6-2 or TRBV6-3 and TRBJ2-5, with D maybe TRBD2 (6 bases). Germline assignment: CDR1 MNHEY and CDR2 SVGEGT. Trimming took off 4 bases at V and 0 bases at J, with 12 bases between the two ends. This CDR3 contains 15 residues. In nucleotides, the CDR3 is TGTGCCAGCAGTTCGTTGGGGGGTTACCAAGAGACCCAGTACTTC. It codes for CASSSLGGYQETQYF.

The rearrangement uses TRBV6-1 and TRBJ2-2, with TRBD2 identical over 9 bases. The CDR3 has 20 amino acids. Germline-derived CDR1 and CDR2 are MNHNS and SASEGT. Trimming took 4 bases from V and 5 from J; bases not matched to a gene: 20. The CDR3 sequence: CASSARTSERGNWRTGELFF. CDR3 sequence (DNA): TGTGCCAGCAGTGCACGGACTAGCGAAAGAGGGAATTGGCGAACCGGGGAGCTGTTTTTT.